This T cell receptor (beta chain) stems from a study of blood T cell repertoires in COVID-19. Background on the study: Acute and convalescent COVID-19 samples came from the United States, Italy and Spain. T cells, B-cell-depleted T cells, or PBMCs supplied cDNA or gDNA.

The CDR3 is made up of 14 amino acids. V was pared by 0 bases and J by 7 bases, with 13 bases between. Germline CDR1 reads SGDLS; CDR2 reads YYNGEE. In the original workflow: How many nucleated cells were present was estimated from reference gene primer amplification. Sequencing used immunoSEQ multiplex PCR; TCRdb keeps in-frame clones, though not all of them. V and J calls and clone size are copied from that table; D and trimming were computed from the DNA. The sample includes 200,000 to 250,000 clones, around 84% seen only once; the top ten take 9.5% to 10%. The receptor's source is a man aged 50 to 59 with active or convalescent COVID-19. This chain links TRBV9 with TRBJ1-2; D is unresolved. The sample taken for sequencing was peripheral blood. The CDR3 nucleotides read TGTGCCAGCAGCGTAGGCACGTCCCCCAGTGGCTACACCTTC. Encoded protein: CASSVGTSPSGYTF.